Below are 5 T cell receptor beta chains sequenced from a single sample in a study of human T cells and chemical hapten exposure. Via MiXCR, TCRdb re-called the RACE reads, giving one row per CDR3 protein. In the table there are about 290,000 distinct CDR3 sequences, over 7.5% of which are singletons. Time point meaning: pre-sensitization, week 0. Treatment noted: therapeutic diphenylcyclopropenone sensitization with weekly scalp DPC. This specimen was whole blood, taken in connection with sensitization to the hapten diphenylcyclopropenone (DPC). These receptor sequences come from a man between 18 and 29 years old with alopecia areata. Some clones in this sample may be carry-over from other donors' samples.

As concerns this clonotype: A much larger clone lies one base from this, so it may be a read error. Likely a read error: the CDR3 ends without its conserved phenylalanine or tryptophan. This chain connects TRBV11-2 to TRBJ2-5; either TRBD1 or TRBD2 may fit D (5 bases each). Germline V gene sequence: CDR1 SGHAT, CDR2 FQNNGV. The CDR3 has 15 amino acids. The V gene lost 0 bases and the J gene lost 2 bases, with 10 bases spanning the gap. The CDR3 DNA reads TGTGCCAGCAGCTTAGATGGGACCGTACAAGAGACCCAGTACTCC. Encoded protein: CASSLDGTVQETQYS.

This sequence joins TRBV3-1 and TRBJ2-1; D could derive from TRBD1 or TRBD2 (6 bases each). The V gene's germline CDR1 is LGHDT and CDR2 YNNKEL (reference sequence). The V gene lost 0 bases and the J gene lost 10 bases, with 13 bases spanning the gap. The CDR3 loop spans 14 amino acids. CDR3 DNA: TGTGCCAGCAGCCAAGATGTCGCGGGGACAGAGCAGTTCTTC. Amino acids: CASSQDVAGTEQFF.

A few counts support this clonotype. The chain is built from TRBV5-4 and TRBJ2-7; a possible D gene is TRBD2 (6 bases). The CDR3 runs to 16 residues. V lost 5 bases, J lost 0 bases, and 18 bases lay in between. Per the germline V gene, CDR1 is SGHNT and CDR2 is YYREEE (reference sequence). DNA of the CDR3: TGTGCCAGCAGACTGGAGGGGCAGGGAACCTCCTACGAGCAGTACGTC. Amino acids: CASRLEGQGTSYEQYV.

V usage is TRBV6-2 or TRBV6-3 and J usage is TRBJ2-4; no reliable D call. Between the trimmed V and J ends, which lost 0 bases and 5 bases, there was a span of 23 bases. The CDR3 sequence is 19 residues long. CDR1 and CDR2 (germline): MNHEY, SVGEGT. The CDR3, as DNA: TGTGCCAGCAGTTACTCGATGTACACAGATCGAAGCGTCCAAAACATTCAGTACTTC. Translation gives CASSYSMYTDRSVQNIQYF.

This clonotype was recorded a few times. This chain connects TRBV6-2 or TRBV6-3 to TRBJ1-1; TRBD1 matches at 9 bases. Germline CDR1 and CDR2: MNHEY and SVGEGT. V shed 2 bases, J shed 8 bases, and the junction held 15 bases outside the gene matches. The CDR3 covers 17 residues. CDR3: CASSYPDRGRFVTEAFF. The CDR3 region has the DNA TGTGCCAGCAGTTACCCGGACAGGGGAAGATTTGTCACCGAAGCTTTCTTT.